This T cell receptor (beta chain) was documented in a study of early T cells in non-severe SARS-CoV-2 infection (dated by TCRdb to the early 2020s). Turning to the overall study: Bulk RNA from unsorted whole blood was used for TCR sequencing, so alpha and beta chains could not be paired.

A case-control design nested within a healthcare worker cohort in London, UK, was used, with weekly nasopharyngeal swab PCR tests and blood sampling performed. Healthcare workers were enrolled in the week of the UK lockdown, from 23 to 31 March 2020, and were followed every week for up to roughly 15 weeks. Libraries were built with 5' RACE. This sample was sequenced with a NextSeq 500. In the TCR library protocol, unique molecular identifiers were attached to individual cDNA molecules to correct for PCR bias and sequencing error. TCR alpha and beta chains were both sequenced, and the abundances of alpha and beta sequences in each sample were closely correlated with each other. The paper's processing steps were these. Decombinator V4 was used to perform V gene, J gene and CDR3 annotation of TCR sequences. TCRs were defined as expanded if a significant change between any two time points was detected under a Poisson model with p below 0.0001. TCR abundances were normalised to the total number of TCRs sequenced in each sample and reported as counts per million. TRAV1-2 paired with TRAJ12, TRAJ20 or TRAJ33 defined MAIT TCRs, while TRAV10 paired with TRAJ18 defined iNKT TCRs. A search of VDJdb, accessed on 1 November 2021, was run for TCRs annotated to CMV, EBV and SARS-CoV-2, with TCRs annotated for multiple antigens excluded. TCRdb took the public reads, trimmed them with fastp at Q25, ran MiXCR for clone calling and kept in-frame beta chains. When rows share a CDR3 protein, they turn into one entry using the most common DNA and genes. It is TCRdb's table, rather than the study itself, that gives the V and J calls and clone size. The sample table shows 64,000 or so distinct CDR3 sequences, and approximately 10% are seen once. Together, the top ten hold just under 3% of the sample.

V loses 1 base at its end and J loses 5 bases; junction bases beyond the gene matches: 6. CDR1 and CDR2 are drawn from the germline V gene: SNHLY, FYNNEI. From its cysteine to its phenylalanine, the CDR3 spans 15 amino acids. The read is trimmed to its CDR3 DNA, 45 bases read in frame from base 1. About this clonotype: Its recognized antigen is unknown. No quality values exist for individual bases; no much larger clone is one base distant.

What the research found in general, with its limitations: Matching against VDJdb was skewed toward anti-spike CD8 responses, likely underestimated virus-specific expansions, and missed private and CD4 specificities.

The sequence is built from TRBV2 and TRBJ1-2; 8 central nucleotides agree with TRBD1. The receptor was derived from an adult who was a healthcare worker with PCR-confirmed SARS-CoV-2 infection or an uninfected control (not recorded which). This material consisted of whole blood, taken at baseline. Read as DNA, the sequence is TGTGCCAGCAGTGAAGGGGGGACAGGACTTTATGGCTACACCTTC. Its translation reads: CASSEGGTGLYGYTF. Joined to the reference TRBV2 and TRBJ1-2 proteins, this CDR3 gives the full variable domain: EPEVTQTPSHQVTQMGQEVILRCVPISNHLYFYWYRQILGQKVEFLVSFYNNEISEKSEIFDDQFSVERPDGSNFTLKIRSTKLEDSAMYFCASSEGGTGLYGYTFGSGTRLTVV.